The 20 T cell receptor beta chains listed next were all sequenced from one sample in a study of blood T cell repertoires in COVID-19. Repertoires were generated with immunoSEQ multiplex PCR, while TCRdb's copy carries only in-frame clones and drops some. The sample includes around 100,000 clones, about 90% of them seen just once. The sequenced sample consisted of peripheral blood. These TCRs come from a human donor with active COVID-19. The donor label of this sample is uncertain.

CDR3 DNA sequence: TGTGCCACCAGCAGAGTGGGGGGGGCGCGGTCTGGTGAAGCTTTCTTT. Translation gives CATSRVGGARSGEAFF. The chain combines TRBV15 with TRBJ1-1; tentatively, D is TRBD1 (6 bases). CDR3 length: 16 amino acids. Germline CDR1 is LNHNV and CDR2 is YYDKDF (reference sequence). V lost 1 base and J 7 bases, leaving 19 bases between the germline ends.

This clone was counted between two and nine times. Other DNA sequences within the sample encode an identical CDR3. This chain connects TRBV19 to TRBJ1-1; 8 nucleotides match TRBD1. Germline V CDR1 and CDR2: LNHDA, SQIVND (reference sequence). Unmatched junction bases numbered 6, after V lost 5 bases and J lost 1 base. The CDR3 length is 15 residues. The CDR3 coding sequence is TGTGCCAGTAGTGTGACAGGGGTCCCGAACACTGAAGCTTTCTTT. Protein product: CASSVTGVPNTEAFF.

The CDR3 DNA follows: TGTGCCAGCAGCTTAGCCACAGGGTCTAATGAAAAACTGTTTTTT. This gives the protein CASSLATGSNEKLFF. This sequence joins TRBV7-2 and TRBJ1-4; D possibly corresponds to TRBD1 (6 bases). V was clipped by 0 bases and J by 3 bases, with 8 bases between them. Germline CDR1 is SGHTA and CDR2 is FQGNSA. The CDR3 sequence is 15 residues long.

V and J are TRBV6-1 and TRBJ2-7; 9 nucleotides agree with TRBD1. This CDR3 comprises 15 residues. The J segment lost 7 bases and the V segment lost 1 base, leaving 8 bases of the junction unmatched. Per the germline V gene, CDR1 is MNHNS and CDR2 is SASEGT. The CDR3 reads CASSEVLGQGREQYF. CDR3 nucleotide sequence: TGTGCCAGCAGTGAAGTGTTGGGACAGGGTAGGGAGCAGTACTTC.

J is TRBJ1-2 and V is TRBV20-1; D call uncertain. V dropped 0 bases and J dropped 8 bases, with 7 bases sitting between them. Germline assignment: CDR1 DFQATT and CDR2 SNEGSKA (reference sequence). This CDR3 is built from 11 residues. This CDR3 is CSARETEGYTF. The CDR3 coding sequence is TGCAGTGCTAGAGAGACTGAGGGCTACACCTTC.

CDR3 residues: CASSYAGGYEQYF. The DNA of the CDR3 is TGTGCCAGCAGTTATGCGGGGGGCTACGAGCAGTACTTC. The J gene is TRBJ2-7, the V gene TRBV6-6; 8 nucleotides match TRBD2. CDR1 is MNHNY and CDR2 is SVGAGI in the germline V gene (reference sequence). The CDR3 runs to 13 residues. Trimming removed 3 bases from V and 3 bases from J; junction bases left unmatched: 1.

The chain is built from TRBV5-1 and TRBJ1-1, with D possibly being TRBD1 (5 bases). The CDR3 covers 15 residues. CDR1 is SGHRS and CDR2 is YFSETQ in the germline V gene. The germline V and J ends were trimmed by 0 bases and 0 bases, with 9 bases remaining between them. In nucleotides, the CDR3 is TGCGCCAGCAGCTTGGGCGGGACGGTGAACACTGAAGCTTTCTTT. This encodes CASSLGGTVNTEAFF.

The chain employs TRBV6-5 and TRBJ1-2; 7 bases are shared with TRBD1. The CDR3 is 13 residues long. Trimming at V came to 7 bases and at J to 13 bases, leaving 15 bases not matched to a gene. The germline V gene encodes CDR1 MNHEY and CDR2 SVGAGI. The CDR3 sequence: CASTTGEVFRSTF. In DNA, the CDR3 is TGTGCCAGCACCACAGGGGAGGTCTTCCGGTCCACCTTC.

The chain joins TRBV13 to TRBJ1-1, with TRBD1 matching over 7 bases. V lost 6 bases and J lost 5; bases outside the gene matches: 9. Germline loops: CDR1 PRHDT, CDR2 FYEKMQ (reference sequence). This CDR3 spans 14 amino acids. The CDR3 spells CASRYRGGRTEAFF. The CDR3 region has the DNA TGTGCCAGCAGGTACAGGGGAGGTAGGACTGAAGCTTTCTTT. The variable domain in full, completed from reference TRBV13 and TRBJ1-1, reads AAGVIQSPRHLIKEKRETATLKCYPIPRHDTVYWYQQGPGQDPQFLISFYEKMQSDKGSIPDRFSAQQFSDYHSELNMSSLELGDSALYFCASRYRGGRTEAFFGQGTRLTVV.

The rearrangement uses TRBV29-1 and TRBJ1-2, with 12 nucleotides matching TRBD1. The CDR3 is 15 residues long. Germline V gene data show CDR1 as SQVTM and CDR2 as ANQGSEA. V trimming: 4 bases; J trimming: 6 bases; junction bases outside the gene matches: 9. As DNA, the CDR3 is TGCAGCGTTGGATTTGGGACAGGGGGCGGAGATGGCTACACCTTC. Translating it yields CSVGFGTGGGDGYTF.

This chain uses TRBV27 with TRBJ2-3, with 15 bases matching TRBD2. V lost 5 bases and J lost 0; bases outside the gene matches: 15. CDR3 length equals 21 residues. The germline gives CDR1 MNHEY, CDR2 SMNVEV (reference sequence). CDR3 nucleotides: TGTGCCAGCAGTGCACTACTCCCGGGACTAGCGGGGGGCGGGAGCACAGATACGCAGTATTTT. Encoded protein: CASSALLPGLAGGGSTDTQYF.

This rearrangement joins TRBV14 to TRBJ2-1; 12 bases match TRBD2. In germline, CDR1 is SGHDN, CDR2 FVKESK. V lost 5 bases and J lost 7; bases outside the gene matches: 6. The CDR3 has 15 residues. CDR3 bases: TGTGCCAGCAGCTCTAGCGGGGGGGCCGGTAATGAGCAGTTCTTC. Its translation is CASSSSGGAGNEQFF.

This chain uses TRBV7-2 with TRBJ2-6; 8 bases map to TRBD1. V dropped 1 base and J dropped 4; count of bases not matched to a gene: 6. Germline V CDR1 and CDR2: SGHTA, FQGNSA. The CDR3 extends over 17 amino acids. The CDR3 sequence is CASSLVGQGPGANVLTF. Written as DNA, the CDR3 is TGTGCCAGCAGCTTAGTAGGACAGGGTCCCGGGGCCAACGTCCTGACTTTC.

The chain links TRBV28 to TRBJ2-3; 9 bases align to TRBD1. Per the germline V gene, CDR1 is MDHEN and CDR2 is SYDVKM. The length of the CDR3 is 14 residues. The V gene end was trimmed by 7 bases and the J gene end by 2 bases; junction bases not matched to a gene: 4. Here the CDR3 reads CASKWTGDTDTQYF. CDR3 DNA: TGTGCCAGCAAGTGGACAGGGGACACAGATACGCAGTATTTT. Together with reference TRBV28 and TRBJ2-3, the CDR3 gives the full variable domain: DVKVTQSSRYLVKRTGEKVFLECVQDMDHENMFWYRQDPGLGLRLIYFSYDVKMKEKGDIPEGYSVSREKKERFSLILESASTNQTSMYLCASKWTGDTDTQYFGPGTRLTVL.

This clone occurred a few times. This rearrangement joins TRBV27 to TRBJ2-3, with 8 bases lining up with TRBD2. The junction had 7 bases not matched to a gene; V was cut back by 4 bases and J by 4 bases. Looked up from germline, CDR1 is MNHEY and CDR2 is SMNVEV (reference sequence). This CDR3 spans 15 amino acids. CDR3: CASSYGLASPDTQYF. As DNA, the CDR3 is TGTGCCAGCAGTTACGGACTAGCATCGCCAGATACGCAGTATTTT.

This clone was seen once. This sequence joins TRBV11-2 and TRBJ1-1; D not certain. The germline gives CDR1 SGHAT, CDR2 FQNNGV. This CDR3 is 14 amino acids long. V lost 2 bases and J 4 bases, leaving 11 bases between the germline ends. CDR3 DNA sequence: TGTGCCAGCAGCTTATACGGGAGGGCCACTGAAGCTTTCTTT. Encoded protein: CASSLYGRATEAFF.

Written as DNA, the CDR3 is TGTGCCAGCAGCCCCGGGACTACACTATACCAAGAGACCCAGTACTTC. Its protein is CASSPGTTLYQETQYF. The chain links TRBV7-6 to TRBJ2-5; TRBD2 matches 7 bases. Germline loops: CDR1 SGHVS, CDR2 FNYEAQ. This CDR3 comprises 16 residues. J lost 0 bases, V lost 5 bases, and 9 bases had no gene match.

CDR3 nucleotides: TGTGCCAGCAGTTTTGGACAGAACACTGAAGCTTTCTTT. It encodes CASSFGQNTEAFF. The V gene is TRBV28, the J gene TRBJ1-1; D is possibly TRBD1 (5 bases). The CDR3 has 13 residues. From germline, CDR1 is MDHEN and CDR2 SYDVKM. Trimming removed 3 bases at V and 1 base at J, with 6 bases between.

J is TRBJ2-1 and V is TRBV15; 8 nucleotides line up with TRBD2. The ends lost 0 bases at V and 6 bases at J; junction bases unmatched: 10. The germline V gene has CDR1 LNHNV and CDR2 YYDKDF (reference sequence). The CDR3 is made up of 17 amino acids. CDR3 amino acids: CATSRDIPAGVPNEQFF. CDR3 sequence (DNA): TGTGCCACCAGCAGAGATATCCCAGCGGGAGTACCCAATGAGCAGTTCTTC.

V and J are TRBV5-4 and TRBJ2-1; perhaps TRBD2 as D (6 bases). The V gene's germline CDR1 is SGHNT and CDR2 YYREEE (reference sequence). The CDR3 runs to 16 residues. V was trimmed by 0 bases and J by 9 bases, leaving 19 bases between them. Here the CDR3 reads CASSLGGTVGRGEQFF. The CDR3 nucleotides read TGTGCCAGCAGCTTGGGTGGGACTGTCGGACGGGGTGAGCAGTTCTTC.